Listed below are T cell receptor beta chains from one sample, sequenced in a study of human T cells and chemical hapten exposure. A single record per CDR3 protein comes from TCRdb applying MiXCR to the RACE reads. The sample holds more than 250,000 distinct CDR3 sequences, 7.5% to 9% seen once. Sequencing used whole blood, obtained in connection with sensitization to the hapten diphenylcyclopropenone (DPC). All receptors derive from a man younger than 35 with alopecia areata. Some clones in this sample may be carry-over from other donors' samples. The CDR3 runs from the conserved cysteine through the conserved F or W. A D gene is named only where the DNA matches it firmly. Clone size appears in some rows only: once, few, many, or a class for an expanded clone.

v_gene	j_gene	abundance	d_gene	CDR3aa	CDR3nt
TRBV27	TRBJ1-5	many	NA	CASSFYRGQPQHF	TGTGCCAGCAGTTTTTACCGGGGTCAGCCCCAGCATTTT
TRBV20-1	TRBJ1-4	few	NA	CSKGRPNEKLFF	TGCAGTAAGGGACGGCCGAATGAAAAACTGTTTTTT
TRBV10-3	TRBJ2-1	many	TRBD1	CAMGTGRGEQFF	TGTGCCATGGGGACAGGGCGGGGTGAGCAGTTCTTC
TRBV15	TRBJ1-1	many	NA	CATSRAWGANTEAFF	TGTGCCACCAGCAGAGCTTGGGGCGCGAACACTGAAGCTTTCTTT
TRBV9	TRBJ1-2	many	TRBD1	CASSPLRQGFYGYTF	TGTGCCAGCAGCCCACTGAGACAGGGCTTCTATGGCTACACCTTC
TRBV7-8	TRBJ1-5	few	NA	CASSSTAPNQPQHF	TGTGCCAGCAGCTCGACAGCCCCTAATCAGCCCCAGCATTTT
TRBV6-6	TRBJ1-3	many	NA	CASREGNTIYF	TGTGCCAGCAGAGAAGGAAACACCATATATTTT
TRBV25-1	TRBJ2-5	many	NA	CASSRVGETQYF	TGTGCCAGCAGCAGGGTGGGAGAGACCCAGTACTTC
TRBV3-1	TRBJ1-1	many	NA	CASSQGGGRKNTEAFF	TGTGCCAGCAGCCAAGGGGGTGGACGTAAGAACACTGAAGCTTTCTTT
TRBV10-3	TRBJ2-5	many	NA	CAISGGDGHLQETQYF	TGTGCCATCAGTGGAGGGGACGGGCACCTCCAAGAGACCCAGTACTTC
TRBV28	TRBJ1-2	few	NA	CASSYKDGYTF	TGTGCCAGCAGCTACAAGGATGGCTACACCTTC
TRBV6-1	TRBJ2-5	few	TRBD2	CASTRGGETQYF	TGTGCCAGCACCCGGGGGGGGGAGACCCAGTACTTC
TRBV4-3	TRBJ2-2	NA	NA	CASSQPGLYTGELFF	TGCGCCAGCAGCCAGCCGGGACTTTACACCGGGGAGCTGTTTTTT
TRBV11-2	TRBJ1-6	once	NA	CASIDRSSYNSPLHF	TGTGCCAGCATCGACAGGAGCTCCTATAATTCACCCCTCCACTTT
TRBV6-1	TRBJ2-1	few	NA	CASRTSGYNEQFF	TGTGCCAGCAGGACGTCCGGATACAATGAGCAGTTCTTC
TRBV24-1	TRBJ2-3	NA	NA	CATSRPTAGDGTDTQYF	TGTGCCACCAGTCGTCCTACGGCAGGGGACGGCACAGATACGCAGTATTTT
TRBV6-6	TRBJ2-1	NA	NA	CASSYSALNEQFF	TGTGCCAGCAGTTACTCCGCCCTTAATGAGCAGTTCTTC
TRBV5-1	TRBJ1-6	few	NA	CASSPTGPSSYNSPLHF	TGCGCCAGCAGCCCGACTGGGCCCAGCTCCTATAATTCACCCCTCCACTTT
TRBV6-2/TRBV6-3	TRBJ2-5	many	NA	CASRNLETQYF	TGTGCCAGCAGGAATTTGGAGACCCAGTACTTC
TRBV7-9	TRBJ1-1	many	NA	CASSPLGRSTEAFF	TGTGCCAGCAGCCCTCTTGGGAGGTCCACTGAAGCTTTCTTT
TRBV6-5	TRBJ2-5	NA	NA	CASSSNGETQYF	TGTGCCAGCAGTAGTAACGGGGAGACCCAGTACTTC
TRBV4-3	TRBJ1-1	NA	NA	CASSQENSWNTEAFF	TGCGCCAGCAGCCAAGAAAACAGCTGGAACACTGAAGCTTTCTTT